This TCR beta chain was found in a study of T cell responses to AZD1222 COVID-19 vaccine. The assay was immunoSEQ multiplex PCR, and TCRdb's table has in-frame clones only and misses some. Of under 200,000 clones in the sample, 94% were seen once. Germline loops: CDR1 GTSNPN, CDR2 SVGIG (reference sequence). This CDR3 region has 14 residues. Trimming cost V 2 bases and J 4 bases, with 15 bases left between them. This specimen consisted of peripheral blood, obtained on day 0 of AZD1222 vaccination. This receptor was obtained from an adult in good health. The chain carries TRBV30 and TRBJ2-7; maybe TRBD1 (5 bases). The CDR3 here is CAWSRGGSRYEQYF. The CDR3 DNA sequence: TGTGCCTGGAGTAGGGGCGGCAGTCGGTACGAGCAGTACTTC.